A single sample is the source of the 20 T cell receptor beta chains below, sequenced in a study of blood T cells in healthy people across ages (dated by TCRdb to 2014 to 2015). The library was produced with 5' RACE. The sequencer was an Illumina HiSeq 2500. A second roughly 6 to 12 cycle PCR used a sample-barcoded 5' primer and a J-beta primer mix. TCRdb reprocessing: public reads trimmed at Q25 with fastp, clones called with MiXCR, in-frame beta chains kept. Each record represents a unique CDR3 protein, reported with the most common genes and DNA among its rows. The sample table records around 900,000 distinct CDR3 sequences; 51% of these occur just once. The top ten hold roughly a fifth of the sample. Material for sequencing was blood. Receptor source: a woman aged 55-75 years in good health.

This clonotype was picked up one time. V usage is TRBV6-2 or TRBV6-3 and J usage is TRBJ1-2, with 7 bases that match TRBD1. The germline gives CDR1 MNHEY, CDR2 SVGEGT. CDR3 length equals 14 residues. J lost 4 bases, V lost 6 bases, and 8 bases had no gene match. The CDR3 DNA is TGTGCCAGCAGACCCACAGGGGACGTCTATGGCTACACCTTC. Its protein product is CASRPTGDVYGYTF.

CDR3: CASSTSQGEQYF. In nucleotides, the CDR3 is TGTGCCAGTTCGACTAGTCAGGGCGAGCAGTACTTC. The rearrangement links TRBV19 to TRBJ2-7, with a tentative D call TRBD2 (6 bases). Germline CDR1 LNHDA, CDR2 SQIVND (reference sequence). The V end was cut by 8 bases, the J end by 6 bases, with 14 bases between. The CDR3 is 12 residues long. Based on the CDR3 plus reference TRBV19 and TRBJ2-7, the full variable domain is DGGITQSPKYLFRKEGQNVTLSCEQNLNHDAMYWYRQDPGQGLRLIYYSQIVNDFQKGDIAEGYSVSREKKESFPLTVTSAQKNPTAFYLCASSTSQGEQYFGPGTRLTVT.

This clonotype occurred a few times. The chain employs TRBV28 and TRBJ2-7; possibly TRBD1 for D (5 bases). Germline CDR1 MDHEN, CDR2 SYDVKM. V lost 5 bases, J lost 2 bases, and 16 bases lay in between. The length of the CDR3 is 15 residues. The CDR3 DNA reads TGTGCCAGCAGTGCCGTCGCGGACACGACCTACGAGCAGTACTTC. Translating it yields CASSAVADTTYEQYF.

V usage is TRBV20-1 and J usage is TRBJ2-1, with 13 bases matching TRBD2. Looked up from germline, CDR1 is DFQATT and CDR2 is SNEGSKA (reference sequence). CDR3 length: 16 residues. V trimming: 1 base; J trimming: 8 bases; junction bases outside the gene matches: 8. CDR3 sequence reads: CSARGKGLAGRYEQFF. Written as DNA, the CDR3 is TGCAGTGCTAGAGGAAAGGGACTAGCGGGAAGGTATGAGCAGTTCTTC.

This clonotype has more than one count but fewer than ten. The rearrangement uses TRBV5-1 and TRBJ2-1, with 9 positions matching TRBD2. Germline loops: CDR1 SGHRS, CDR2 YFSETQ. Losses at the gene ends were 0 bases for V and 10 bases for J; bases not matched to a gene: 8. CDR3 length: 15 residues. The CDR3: CASSLGLAEPGEQFF. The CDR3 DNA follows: TGCGCCAGCAGCTTGGGACTAGCGGAACCAGGCGAGCAGTTCTTC.

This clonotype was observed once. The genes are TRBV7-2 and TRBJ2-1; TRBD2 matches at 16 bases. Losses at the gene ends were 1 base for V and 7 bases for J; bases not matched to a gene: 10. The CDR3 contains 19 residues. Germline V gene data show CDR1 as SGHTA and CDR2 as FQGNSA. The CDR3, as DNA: TGTGCCAGCAGCTTAGAGCCGGGACTAGCGGGAGGGCCACGGAATGAGCAGTTCTTC. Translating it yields CASSLEPGLAGGPRNEQFF.

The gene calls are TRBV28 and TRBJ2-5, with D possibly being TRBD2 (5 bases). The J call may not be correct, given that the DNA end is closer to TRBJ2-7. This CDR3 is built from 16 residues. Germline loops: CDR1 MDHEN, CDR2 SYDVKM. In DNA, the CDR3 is TGTGCCAGCAGGGACTCCACATGGACCTTCTCCTACGAGCAGTACTTC. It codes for CASRDSTWTFSYEQYF.

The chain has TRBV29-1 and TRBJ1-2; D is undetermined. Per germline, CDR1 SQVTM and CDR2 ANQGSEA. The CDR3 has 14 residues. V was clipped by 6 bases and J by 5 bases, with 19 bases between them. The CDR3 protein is CSVQAGNPGYGYTF. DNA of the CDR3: TGCAGCGTCCAGGCCGGGAATCCTGGATATGGCTACACCTTC.

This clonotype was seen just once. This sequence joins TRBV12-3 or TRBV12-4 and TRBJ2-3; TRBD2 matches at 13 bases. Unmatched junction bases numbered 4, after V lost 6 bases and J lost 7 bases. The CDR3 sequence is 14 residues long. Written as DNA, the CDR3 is TGTGCCAGCAGAAGACTAGCGGGAGGCCATACGCAGTATTTT. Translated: CASRRLAGGHTQYF.

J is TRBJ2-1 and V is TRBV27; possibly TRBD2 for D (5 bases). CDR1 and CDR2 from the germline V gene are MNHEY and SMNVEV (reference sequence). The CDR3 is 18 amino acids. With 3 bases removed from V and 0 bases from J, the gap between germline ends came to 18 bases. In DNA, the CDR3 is TGTGCCAGCAGTTTGGTCTCTCCCCGGGGTCGCTCCTACAATGAGCAGTTCTTC. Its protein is CASSLVSPRGRSYNEQFF.

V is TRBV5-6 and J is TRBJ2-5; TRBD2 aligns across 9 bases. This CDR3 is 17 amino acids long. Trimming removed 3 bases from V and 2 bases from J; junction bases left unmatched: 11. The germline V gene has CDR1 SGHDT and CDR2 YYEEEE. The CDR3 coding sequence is TGTGCCAGCAGCTCCCGTACCGGGACTAGCTATCAAGAGACCCAGTACTTC. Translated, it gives CASSSRTGTSYQETQYF.

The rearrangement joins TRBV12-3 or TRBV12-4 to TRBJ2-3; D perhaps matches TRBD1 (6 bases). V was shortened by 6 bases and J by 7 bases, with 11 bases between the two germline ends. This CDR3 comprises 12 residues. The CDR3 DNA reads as TGTGCCAGCAGGCTAACAGGGAATACGCAGTATTTT. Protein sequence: CASRLTGNTQYF.

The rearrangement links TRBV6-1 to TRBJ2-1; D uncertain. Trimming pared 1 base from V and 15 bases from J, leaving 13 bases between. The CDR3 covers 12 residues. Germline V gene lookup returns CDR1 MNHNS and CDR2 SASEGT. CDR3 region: CASSEGHGRRFF. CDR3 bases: TGTGCCAGCAGTGAAGGACACGGGCGTCGGTTCTTC.

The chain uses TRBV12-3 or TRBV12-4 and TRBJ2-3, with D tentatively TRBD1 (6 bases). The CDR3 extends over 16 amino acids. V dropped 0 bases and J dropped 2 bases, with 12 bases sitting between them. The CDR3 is CASSLATGTPTDTQYF. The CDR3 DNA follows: TGTGCCAGCAGTTTAGCTACAGGGACCCCCACAGATACGCAGTATTTT.

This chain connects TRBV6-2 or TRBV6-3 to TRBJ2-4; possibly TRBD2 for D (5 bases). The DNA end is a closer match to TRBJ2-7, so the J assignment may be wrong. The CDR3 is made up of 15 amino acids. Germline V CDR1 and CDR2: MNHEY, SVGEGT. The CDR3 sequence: CASSRQPQFGDEQYF. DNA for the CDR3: TGTGCCAGCAGTCGTCAACCCCAATTCGGGGACGAGCAGTACTTC.

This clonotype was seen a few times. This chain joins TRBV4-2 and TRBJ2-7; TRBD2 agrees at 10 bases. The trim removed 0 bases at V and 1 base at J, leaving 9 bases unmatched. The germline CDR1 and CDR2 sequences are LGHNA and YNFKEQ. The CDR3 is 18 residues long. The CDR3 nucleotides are TGTGCCAGCAGCCAAGATGGCCTAGCGGGAGCGACTTCCTACGAGCAGTACTTC. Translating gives CASSQDGLAGATSYEQYF.

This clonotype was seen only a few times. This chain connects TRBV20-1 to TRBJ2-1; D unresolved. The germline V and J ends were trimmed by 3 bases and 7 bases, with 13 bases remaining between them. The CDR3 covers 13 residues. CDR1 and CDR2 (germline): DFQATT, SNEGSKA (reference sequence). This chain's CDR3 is CSARIGSENEQFF. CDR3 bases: TGCAGTGCTAGGATAGGGTCTGAGAATGAGCAGTTCTTC.

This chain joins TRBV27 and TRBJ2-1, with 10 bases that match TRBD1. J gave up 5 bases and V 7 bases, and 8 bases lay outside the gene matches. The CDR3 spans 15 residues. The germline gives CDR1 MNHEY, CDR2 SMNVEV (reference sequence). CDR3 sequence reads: CASIGRGTGDNEQFF. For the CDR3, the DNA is TGTGCCAGCATAGGTCGGGGGACAGGGGACAATGAGCAGTTCTTC.

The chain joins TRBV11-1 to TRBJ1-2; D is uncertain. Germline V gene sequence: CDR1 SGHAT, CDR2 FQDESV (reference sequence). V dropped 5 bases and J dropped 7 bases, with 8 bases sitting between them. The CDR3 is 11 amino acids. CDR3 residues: CASSRGSGYTF. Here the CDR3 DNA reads TGTGCCAGCAGCAGAGGGAGTGGCTACACCTTC.

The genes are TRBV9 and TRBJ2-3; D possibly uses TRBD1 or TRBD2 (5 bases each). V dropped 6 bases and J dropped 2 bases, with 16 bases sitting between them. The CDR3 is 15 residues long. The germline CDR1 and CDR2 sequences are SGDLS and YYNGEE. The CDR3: CASNNQGVVTDTQYF. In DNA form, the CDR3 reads TGTGCCAGCAACAACCAGGGAGTCGTCACAGATACGCAGTATTTT.